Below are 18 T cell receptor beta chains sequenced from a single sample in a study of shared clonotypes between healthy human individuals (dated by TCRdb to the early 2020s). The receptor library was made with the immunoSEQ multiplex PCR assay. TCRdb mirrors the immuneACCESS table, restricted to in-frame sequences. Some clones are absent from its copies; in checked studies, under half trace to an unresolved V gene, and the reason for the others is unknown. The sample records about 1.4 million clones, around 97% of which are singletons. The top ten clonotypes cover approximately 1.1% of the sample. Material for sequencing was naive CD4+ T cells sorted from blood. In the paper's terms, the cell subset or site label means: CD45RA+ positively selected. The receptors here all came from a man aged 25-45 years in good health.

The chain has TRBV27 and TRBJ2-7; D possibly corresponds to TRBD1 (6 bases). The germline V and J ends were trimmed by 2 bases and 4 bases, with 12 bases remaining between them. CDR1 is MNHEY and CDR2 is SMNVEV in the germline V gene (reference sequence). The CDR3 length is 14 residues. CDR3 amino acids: CASSLQGNRYEQYF. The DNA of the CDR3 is TGTGCCAGCAGTTTACAGGGGAATCGGTACGAGCAGTACTTC.

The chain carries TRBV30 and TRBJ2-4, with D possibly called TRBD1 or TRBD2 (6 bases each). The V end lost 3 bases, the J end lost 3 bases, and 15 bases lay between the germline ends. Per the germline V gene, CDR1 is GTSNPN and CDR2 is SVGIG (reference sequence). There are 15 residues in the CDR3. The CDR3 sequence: CAWRVGGKGKNIQYF. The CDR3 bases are TGTGCCTGGAGAGTAGGGGGGAAGGGCAAAAACATTCAGTACTTC. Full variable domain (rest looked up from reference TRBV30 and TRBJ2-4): SQTIHQWPATLVQPVGSPLSLECTVEGTSNPNLYWYRQAAGRGLQLLFYSVGIGQISSEVPQNLSASRPQDRQFILSSKKLLLSDSGFYLCAWRVGGKGKNIQYFGAGTRLSVL.

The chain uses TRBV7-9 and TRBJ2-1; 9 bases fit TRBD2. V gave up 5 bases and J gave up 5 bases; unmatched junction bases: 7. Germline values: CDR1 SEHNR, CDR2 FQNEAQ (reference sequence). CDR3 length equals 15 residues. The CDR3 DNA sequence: TGTGCCAGCAGCCCGAGCGGGAGGTCCCACAATGAGCAGTTCTTC. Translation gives CASSPSGRSHNEQFF.

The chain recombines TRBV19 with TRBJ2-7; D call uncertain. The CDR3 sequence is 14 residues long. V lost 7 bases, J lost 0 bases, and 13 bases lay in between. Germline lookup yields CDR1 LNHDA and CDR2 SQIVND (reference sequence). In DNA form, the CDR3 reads TGTGCCAGTAAGTTGGGTGCGACCTCCTACGAGCAGTACTTC. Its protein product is CASKLGATSYEQYF.

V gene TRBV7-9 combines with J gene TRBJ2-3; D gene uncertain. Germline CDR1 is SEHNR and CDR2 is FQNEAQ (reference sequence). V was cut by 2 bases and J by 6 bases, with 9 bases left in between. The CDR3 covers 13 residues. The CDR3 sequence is CASSLHPRDTQYF. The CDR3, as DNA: TGTGCCAGCAGCTTACACCCCCGGGATACGCAGTATTTT.

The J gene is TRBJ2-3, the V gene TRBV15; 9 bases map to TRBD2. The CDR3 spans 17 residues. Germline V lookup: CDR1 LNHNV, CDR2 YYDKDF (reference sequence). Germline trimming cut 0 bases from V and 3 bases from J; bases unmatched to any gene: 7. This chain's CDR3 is CATSRDGAGGPTDTQYF. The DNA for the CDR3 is TGTGCCACCAGCAGAGATGGGGCGGGAGGGCCAACAGATACGCAGTATTTT.

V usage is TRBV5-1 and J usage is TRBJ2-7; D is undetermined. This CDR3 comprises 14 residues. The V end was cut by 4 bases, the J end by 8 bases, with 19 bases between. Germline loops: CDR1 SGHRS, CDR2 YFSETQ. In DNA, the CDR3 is TGCGCCAGCAGCCTGGCCACGGACCGAGCGAAGCAGTACTTC. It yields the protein CASSLATDRAKQYF.

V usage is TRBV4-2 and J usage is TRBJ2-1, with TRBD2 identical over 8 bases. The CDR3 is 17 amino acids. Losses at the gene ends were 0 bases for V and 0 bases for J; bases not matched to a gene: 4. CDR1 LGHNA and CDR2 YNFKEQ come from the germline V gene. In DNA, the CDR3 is TGTGCCAGCAGCCAAGAGGGCGGGGGGCCCTCCTACAATGAGCAGTTCTTC. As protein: CASSQEGGGPSYNEQFF.

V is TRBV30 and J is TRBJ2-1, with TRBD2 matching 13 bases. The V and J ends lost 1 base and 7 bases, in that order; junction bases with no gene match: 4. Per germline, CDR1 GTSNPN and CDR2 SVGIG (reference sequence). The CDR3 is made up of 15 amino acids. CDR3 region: CAWSGTSGSSNEQFF. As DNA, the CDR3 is TGTGCCTGGAGTGGGACTAGCGGGAGTAGTAATGAGCAGTTCTTC.

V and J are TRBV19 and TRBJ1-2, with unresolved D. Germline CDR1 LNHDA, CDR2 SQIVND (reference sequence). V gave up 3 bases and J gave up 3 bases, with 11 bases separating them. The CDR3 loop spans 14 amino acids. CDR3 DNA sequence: TGTGCCAGTAGTATTAGCCCTGCCGACTATGGCTACACCTTC. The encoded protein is CASSISPADYGYTF.

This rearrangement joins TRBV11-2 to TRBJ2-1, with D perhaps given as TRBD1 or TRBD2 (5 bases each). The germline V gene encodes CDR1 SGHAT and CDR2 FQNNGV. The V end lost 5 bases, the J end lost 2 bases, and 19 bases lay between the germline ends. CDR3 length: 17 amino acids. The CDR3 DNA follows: TGTGCCAGCAGCGGGGACGCAGCGGCTCCCCCCTACAATGAGCAGTTCTTC. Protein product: CASSGDAAAPPYNEQFF.

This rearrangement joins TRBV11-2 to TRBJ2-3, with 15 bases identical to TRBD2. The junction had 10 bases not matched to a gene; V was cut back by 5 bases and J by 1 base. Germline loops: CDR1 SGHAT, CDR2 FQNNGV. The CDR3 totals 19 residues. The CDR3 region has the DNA TGTGCCAGCAGCGTTCGGACTAGCGGGAGGGGTCTGGGCACAGATACGCAGTATTTT. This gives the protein CASSVRTSGRGLGTDTQYF.

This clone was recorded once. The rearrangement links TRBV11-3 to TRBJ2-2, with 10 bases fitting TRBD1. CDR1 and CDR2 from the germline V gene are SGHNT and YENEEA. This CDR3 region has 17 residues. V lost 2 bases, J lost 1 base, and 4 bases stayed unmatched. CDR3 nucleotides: TGTGCCAGCAGCTTAAGGGGACAGGGGCGGAACACCGGGGAGCTGTTTTTT. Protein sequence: CASSLRGQGRNTGELFF.

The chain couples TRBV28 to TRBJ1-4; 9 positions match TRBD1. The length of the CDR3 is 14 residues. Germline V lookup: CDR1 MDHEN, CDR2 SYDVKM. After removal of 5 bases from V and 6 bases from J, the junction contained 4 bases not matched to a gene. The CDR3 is CASSTGTGHEKLFF. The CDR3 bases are TGTGCCAGCAGTACCGGGACAGGGCATGAAAAACTGTTTTTT.

This CDR3 reads CASSLVQGLETQYF. In nucleotides, the CDR3 is TGTGCCAGCAGCTTAGTGCAGGGCCTAGAGACCCAGTACTTC. This chain connects TRBV7-9 to TRBJ2-5; perhaps TRBD1 as D (5 bases). V was pared by 1 base and J by 4 bases, with 10 bases between. The germline V gene encodes CDR1 SEHNR and CDR2 FQNEAQ (reference sequence). There are 14 residues in the CDR3.

The DNA of the CDR3 is TGTGCCAGCAGTTTGAGTTTTAACTATGGCTACACCTTC. It translates to CASSLSFNYGYTF. The gene calls are TRBV11-2 and TRBJ1-2; unclear D gene. The CDR3 is made up of 13 amino acids. Trimming removed 6 bases from V and 1 base from J, with 9 bases in between. Per the germline V gene, CDR1 is SGHAT and CDR2 is FQNNGV.

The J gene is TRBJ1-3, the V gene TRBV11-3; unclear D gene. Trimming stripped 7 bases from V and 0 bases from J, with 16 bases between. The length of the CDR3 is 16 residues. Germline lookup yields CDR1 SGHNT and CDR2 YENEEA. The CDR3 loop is CASIILPWDSGNTIYF. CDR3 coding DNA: TGTGCCAGCATTATACTCCCTTGGGACTCTGGAAACACCATATATTTT.

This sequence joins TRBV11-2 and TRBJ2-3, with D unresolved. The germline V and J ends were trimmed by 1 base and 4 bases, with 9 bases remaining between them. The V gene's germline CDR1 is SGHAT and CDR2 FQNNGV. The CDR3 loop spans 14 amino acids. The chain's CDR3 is CASSLGVGPDTQYF. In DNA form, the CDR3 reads TGTGCCAGCAGCTTAGGGGTTGGCCCAGATACGCAGTATTTT. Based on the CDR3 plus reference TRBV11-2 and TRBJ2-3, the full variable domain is EAGVAQSPRYKIIEKRQSVAFWCNPISGHATLYWYQQILGQGPKLLIQFQNNGVVDDSQLPKDRFSAERLKGVDSTLKIQPAKLEDSAVYLCASSLGVGPDTQYFGPGTRLTVL.